The 5 T cell receptor beta chains reported below all come from one sample, sequenced in a study of T cell responses to AZD1222 COVID-19 vaccine. The method was immunoSEQ multiplex PCR; TCRdb's version includes in-frame clones alone and lacks a portion of them. The data show 100,000 or so clones, just over 85% seen once. Sequenced material: peripheral blood, taken on day 0 of AZD1222 vaccination. These receptors were taken from an adult in good health.

V gene TRBV5-1 combines with J gene TRBJ2-5; 7 bases match TRBD1. This CDR3 is 16 amino acids long. V lost 4 bases, J lost 1 base, and 10 bases stayed unmatched. From germline, CDR1 is SGHRS and CDR2 YFSETQ. Here the CDR3 DNA reads TGCGCCAGCAGCCTCGGACAGGCGCTATTCCAAGAGACCCAGTACTTC. It is translated as CASSLGQALFQETQYF.

DNA for the CDR3: TGTGCCAGCAGTCGCTCCGGGACAGGGGGCTACGAGCAGTACTTC. Its protein is CASSRSGTGGYEQYF. V gene TRBV28 combines with J gene TRBJ2-7; 11 nucleotides line up with TRBD1. Germline V gene data show CDR1 as MDHEN and CDR2 as SYDVKM. The J segment lost 3 bases and the V segment lost 5 bases, leaving 6 bases of the junction unmatched. The CDR3 spans 15 residues.

Concerning this clone: Within the sample, other DNA sequences also encode this same CDR3. The chain uses TRBV7-9 and TRBJ2-1, with 7 bases aligning to TRBD1. V dropped 2 bases and J dropped 4; count of bases not matched to a gene: 5. The CDR3 spans 15 residues. Per the germline V gene, CDR1 is SEHNR and CDR2 is FQNEAQ (reference sequence). CDR3 loop: CASSLSQGSYNEQFF. The CDR3 DNA follows: TGTGCCAGCAGCTTATCACAGGGGAGTTACAATGAGCAGTTCTTC.

In this sample, this clone turned up once. This sequence joins TRBV28 and TRBJ2-5; TRBD2 might be the D (6 bases). Trimming cost V 2 bases and J 7 bases, with 20 bases left between them. The CDR3 sequence is 16 residues long. CDR1 MDHEN and CDR2 SYDVKM come from the germline V gene. Here the CDR3 reads CASSLLAGTALGTQYF. DNA for the CDR3: TGTGCCAGCAGTTTACTCGCGGGGACGGCCCTCGGGACCCAGTACTTC. Filled out from reference TRBV28 and TRBJ2-5, the complete variable domain reads DVKVTQSSRYLVKRTGEKVFLECVQDMDHENMFWYRQDPGLGLRLIYFSYDVKMKEKGDIPEGYSVSREKKERFSLILESASTNQTSMYLCASSLLAGTALGTQYFGPGTRLLVL.

The chain employs TRBV19 and TRBJ1-5; D uncertain. The CDR3 sequence is 12 residues long. Trimming left V 3 bases short and J 4 bases short, with 4 bases between. CDR1 and CDR2 from the germline V gene are LNHDA and SQIVND (reference sequence). The CDR3 sequence is CASSMRNQPQHF. In nucleotides, the CDR3 is TGTGCCAGTAGTATGAGGAATCAGCCCCAGCATTTT.